The 7 T cell receptor beta chains below all came from one sample that was sequenced in a study of T cells after yellow fever vaccination. TCRdb fed the 5' RACE reads into MiXCR, producing one record per CDR3 protein. The sample records just under 600,000 distinct CDR3 sequences, approximately 13% being singletons. Sequenced material: PBMCs, taken on the day of the yellow fever booster vaccination. The receptor source for this set is a man aged 30 to 45 who received the YFV17D yellow fever vaccine.

This chain uses TRBV28 with TRBJ2-1; D unresolved. The CDR3 is 11 residues long. V lost 8 bases to trimming and J lost 1 base, with 3 bases between them. Germline lookup yields CDR1 MDHEN and CDR2 SYDVKM. CDR3 region: CASASYNEQFF. The CDR3 DNA reads as TGTGCCAGCGCATCCTACAATGAGCAGTTCTTC.

The V and J genes are TRBV24-1 and TRBJ1-5; TRBD1 agrees at 7 bases. V shed 2 bases, J shed 6 bases, and the junction held 6 bases outside the gene matches. Germline V lookup: CDR1 KGHDR, CDR2 SFDVKD. The CDR3 extends over 15 amino acids. CDR3 bases: TGTGCCACCAGTGATTCCCAGGGGGTGTTTCAGCCCCAGCATTTT. This sequence encodes CATSDSQGVFQPQHF.

This rearrangement joins TRBV28 to TRBJ1-1, with TRBD1 as a possible D gene (6 bases). Trimming took off 8 bases at V and 1 base at J, with 14 bases between the two ends. From germline, CDR1 is MDHEN and CDR2 SYDVKM. CDR3 size: 14 residues. Written as DNA, the CDR3 is TGTGCCAGCTTCGTGAGAGGGGGGAACACTGAAGCTTTCTTT. Translation: CASFVRGGNTEAFF. Using reference TRBV28 and TRBJ1-1 for the parts outside the CDR3, the full variable domain is DVKVTQSSRYLVKRTGEKVFLECVQDMDHENMFWYRQDPGLGLRLIYFSYDVKMKEKGDIPEGYSVSREKKERFSLILESASTNQTSMYLCASFVRGGNTEAFFGQGTRLTVV.

The CDR3 here is CSARDPRQVGSPLHF. CDR3 in DNA: TGCAGTGCTAGAGACCCACGACAGGTCGGTTCACCCCTCCACTTT. The chain is built from TRBV20-1 and TRBJ1-6; D possibly corresponds to TRBD1 (6 bases). The CDR3 has 15 residues. The germline CDR1 and CDR2 sequences are DFQATT and SNEGSKA (reference sequence). The V end was cut by 0 bases, the J end by 9 bases, with 15 bases between.

This clonotype was detected a few times. The V gene is TRBV30, the J gene TRBJ2-2; perhaps TRBD2 as D (6 bases). Trimming stripped 4 bases from V and 4 bases from J, with 13 bases between. The CDR3 sequence is 14 residues long. Germline V gene data show CDR1 as GTSNPN and CDR2 as SVGIG (reference sequence). CDR3 in amino acids: CAWKGLASTGELFF. CDR3 in DNA: TGTGCCTGGAAAGGGCTAGCGTCCACCGGGGAGCTGTTTTTT.

The chain is built from TRBV4-3 and TRBJ1-4; 7 bases agree with TRBD1. With 1 base clipped from V and 7 bases from J, the junction kept 9 bases outside the gene matches. Germline loops: CDR1 LGHNA, CDR2 YSLEER. The CDR3 sequence is 16 residues long. The DNA for the CDR3 is TGCGCCAGCAGCCAAGTCTTCAGGGGGTATAGTGAAAAACTGTTTTTT. Protein sequence: CASSQVFRGYSEKLFF.

CDR3: CASSQYPGASSHEQYF. CDR3 coding DNA: TGTGCCAGCAGCCAATATCCGGGAGCTAGCAGCCACGAGCAGTACTTC. The rearrangement uses TRBV3-1 and TRBJ2-7, with a tentative D call TRBD2 (6 bases). Trimming shortened V by 2 bases and J by 5 bases, and 19 bases separated the two germline ends. Germline-derived CDR1 and CDR2 are LGHDT and YNNKEL (reference sequence). The CDR3 spans 16 residues.